The 25 T cell receptor beta chains below come from one sample, sequenced in a study of blood T cells in healthy people across ages. Primed by a sample-barcoded 5' primer and a J-beta primer mix, a second PCR proceeded for about 7 to 11 cycles. TCRdb passed the 5' RACE reads through MiXCR, listing each CDR3 protein once. The sample consists of fewer than 2 million distinct CDR3 sequences, 35% to 50% of them appearing once. What was sequenced was blood. The receptors stem from a human donor in good health.

This clonotype has only a few counts. The chain carries TRBV7-2 and TRBJ1-5; no definite D call. V was cut by 1 base and J by 6 bases, with 13 bases left in between. This CDR3 region has 15 residues. The germline V gene has CDR1 SGHTA and CDR2 FQGNSA. The CDR3 sequence: CASSLEAAGFQPQHF. The CDR3 DNA sequence: TGTGCCAGCAGCTTAGAAGCGGCGGGGTTTCAGCCCCAGCATTTT. The full variable domain, with the rest looked up from reference TRBV7-2 and TRBJ1-5, is GAGVSQSPSNKVTEKGKDVELRCDPISGHTALYWYRQSLGQGLEFLIYFQGNSAPDKSGLPSDRFSAERTGGSVSTLTIQRTQQEDSAVYLCASSLEAAGFQPQHFGDGTRLSIL.

This clonotype was seen only a few times. V gene TRBV4-3 combines with J gene TRBJ1-2, with 8 bases aligning to TRBD1. Germline V CDR1 and CDR2: LGHNA, YSLEER. The CDR3 sequence is 14 residues long. The trim removed 3 bases at V and 7 bases at J, leaving 7 bases unmatched. The chain's CDR3 is CASSHTGQGRGYTF. The DNA for the CDR3 is TGCGCCAGCAGCCACACCGGACAGGGCCGTGGCTACACCTTC.

The V call is TRBV10-3, the J call TRBJ2-1; D not certain. V shed 3 bases and J shed 8 bases, with 5 bases lying between them. CDR3 length equals 11 residues. Germline lookup yields CDR1 ENHRY and CDR2 SYGVKD. CDR3 amino acids: CAISERDEQFF. CDR3 in DNA: TGTGCCATCAGTGAAAGAGATGAGCAGTTCTTC.

This clonotype was recorded a few times. V and J are TRBV15 and TRBJ2-5, with TRBD2 matching 9 bases. The closer fit of TRBJ2-7 to the DNA end suggests the J call may be wrong. Germline loops: CDR1 LNHNV, CDR2 YYDKDF (reference sequence). The CDR3 covers 17 residues. DNA of the CDR3: TGTGCCACCAGCAGAGATGTTGTAGCGGGGGAATTCTACGAGCAGTACTTC. Translated: CATSRDVVAGEFYEQYF.

V gene TRBV10-3 combines with J gene TRBJ1-2; the match to TRBD1 covers 7 bases. Germline CDR1 and CDR2: ENHRY and SYGVKD. This CDR3 has 13 amino acids. J was trimmed by 5 bases and V by 8 bases; bases with no gene match: 8. The CDR3 loop reads CAIYRGRGYGYTF. DNA for the CDR3: TGTGCCATCTACAGGGGCAGAGGATATGGCTACACCTTC.

V gene TRBV9 combines with J gene TRBJ2-1; D remains ambiguous. The germline V and J ends were trimmed by 4 bases and 7 bases, with 12 bases remaining between them. CDR1 is SGDLS, CDR2 YYNGEE, per germline. The CDR3 has 13 amino acids. The CDR3 is CASSISETNEQFF. Written as DNA, the CDR3 is TGTGCCAGCAGCATAAGTGAGACTAATGAGCAGTTCTTC.

This clonotype showed up just a few times. The chain couples TRBV27 to TRBJ2-7, with a tentative D call TRBD2 (5 bases). V was shortened by 11 bases and J by 4 bases, with 18 bases between the two germline ends. Germline CDR1 and CDR2: MNHEY and SMNVEV (reference sequence). CDR3 length equals 13 residues. CDR3: CAAGRTDAYEQYF. DNA of the CDR3: TGTGCCGCCGGTCGGACTGACGCGTACGAGCAGTACTTC.

This chain links TRBV9 with TRBJ2-3; 10 bases are shared with TRBD2. V trimming: 3 bases; J trimming: 5 bases; junction bases outside the gene matches: 3. The V gene's germline CDR1 is SGDLS and CDR2 YYNGEE. There are 14 residues in the CDR3. The CDR3 reads CASSDGTSVDTQYF. In DNA, the CDR3 is TGTGCCAGCAGCGACGGGACTAGCGTAGATACGCAGTATTTT.

The chain links TRBV14 to TRBJ1-3; D perhaps matches TRBD1 (5 bases). This CDR3 is built from 17 residues. Trimming pared 3 bases from V and 5 bases from J, leaving 20 bases between. In germline, CDR1 is SGHDN, CDR2 FVKESK. DNA for the CDR3: TGTGCCAGCAGCCATTCCTCCGGGACGTACTTTAGAAACACCATATATTTT. Encoded protein: CASSHSSGTYFRNTIYF. The full variable domain, rest sourced from reference TRBV14 and TRBJ1-3, is EAGVTQFPSHSVIEKGQTVTLRCDPISGHDNLYWYRRVMGKEIKFLLHFVKESKQDESGMPNNRFLAERTGGTYSTLKVQPAELEDSGVYFCASSHSSGTYFRNTIYFGEGSWLTVV.

The rearrangement links TRBV7-2 to TRBJ2-3, with D hard to call. The CDR3 covers 13 residues. Germline V CDR1 and CDR2: SGHTA, FQGNSA. V lost 7 bases to trimming and J lost 2 bases, with 10 bases between them. CDR3 in DNA: TGTGCCAGCACTAACCCAGTCACAGATACGCAGTATTTT. Its translation: CASTNPVTDTQYF.

V gene TRBV12-3 or TRBV12-4 combines with J gene TRBJ1-1; D is undetermined. Between the trimmed V and J ends, which lost 3 bases and 1 base, there was a span of 18 bases. The CDR3 totals 17 residues. CDR3 in DNA: TGTGCCAGCAGTTTTACGCGATCAGGTCTCTCGAACACTGAAGCTTTCTTT. This translates into CASSFTRSGLSNTEAFF.

The table lists this clonotype with a few counts. The V and J genes are TRBV14 and TRBJ2-7; D is ambiguous. This CDR3 has 13 amino acids. V was pared by 0 bases and J by 3 bases, with 6 bases between. In germline, CDR1 is SGHDN, CDR2 FVKESK. CDR3 DNA sequence: TGTGCCAGCAGCCAAGATACGTTCTACGAGCAGTACTTC. It specifies CASSQDTFYEQYF.

This rearrangement joins TRBV4-3 to TRBJ2-1; D call uncertain. V lost 1 base and J 10 bases, leaving 11 bases between the germline ends. Germline V gives CDR1 LGHNA, CDR2 YSLEER. This CDR3 comprises 13 residues. Here the CDR3 reads CASSQVAKYEQFF. The CDR3, as DNA: TGCGCCAGCAGCCAAGTGGCTAAGTACGAGCAGTTCTTC.

This chain links TRBV27 with TRBJ2-1; 7 bases align to TRBD1. J lost 4 bases, V lost 0 bases, and 3 bases had no gene match. The germline V gene encodes CDR1 MNHEY and CDR2 SMNVEV (reference sequence). CDR3 length equals 15 residues. CDR3 nucleotide sequence: TGTGCCAGCAGTTTATCGGCCAGGGGGTACAATGAGCAGTTCTTC. This encodes CASSLSARGYNEQFF.

J is TRBJ2-1 and V is TRBV3-1; D is possibly TRBD1 (6 bases). The CDR3 consists of 14 residues. Germline values: CDR1 LGHDT, CDR2 YNNKEL (reference sequence). Trimming cost V 0 bases and J 8 bases, with 11 bases left between them. In DNA, the CDR3 is TGTGCCAGCAGCCAAGAATTGACAGGCTATGAGCAGTTCTTC. It codes for CASSQELTGYEQFF.

In this sample, this clonotype turned up a few times. This sequence joins TRBV6-1 and TRBJ2-7; D is undetermined. CDR3 length: 14 amino acids. V lost 1 base to trimming and J lost 0 bases, with 7 bases between them. Germline assignment: CDR1 MNHNS and CDR2 SASEGT. The CDR3 DNA is TGTGCCAGCAGTGAAGGTAGAAGCTCCTACGAGCAGTACTTC. Translating gives CASSEGRSSYEQYF.

The chain carries TRBV11-2 and TRBJ2-5; 8 positions match TRBD1. This CDR3 spans 15 amino acids. Germline CDR1 and CDR2: SGHAT and FQNNGV. J gave up 3 bases and V 2 bases, and 5 bases lay outside the gene matches. The CDR3 bases are TGTGCCAGCAGCTTAAAGGGACAGGTGGAAGAGACCCAGTACTTC. Amino acid sequence: CASSLKGQVEETQYF.

The chain is built from TRBV15 and TRBJ2-1; D might be TRBD1 (6 bases). The CDR3 has 14 residues. Germline CDR1 and CDR2: LNHNV and YYDKDF (reference sequence). V was pared by 5 bases and J by 5 bases, with 13 bases between. CDR3 amino acids: CATSPRQENNEQFF. DNA of the CDR3: TGTGCCACCAGCCCACGACAGGAGAACAATGAGCAGTTCTTC.

V usage is TRBV20-1 and J usage is TRBJ2-7; no firm D call. CDR3 size: 14 residues. V was shortened by 1 base and J by 3 bases, with 13 bases between the two germline ends. Looked up from germline, CDR1 is DFQATT and CDR2 is SNEGSKA (reference sequence). Written as DNA, the CDR3 is TGCAGTGCTAGAGGGAACCGGGTCGGCTACGAGCAGTACTTC. This encodes CSARGNRVGYEQYF.

In this sample, this clonotype turned up a few times. This chain uses TRBV6-2 or TRBV6-3 with TRBJ2-7; D uncertain. Germline values: CDR1 MNHEY, CDR2 SVGEGT. There are 12 residues in the CDR3. Trimming removed 7 bases at V and 2 bases at J, with 9 bases between. The CDR3 DNA is TGTGCCAGCACCGACGGCGCCTACGAGCAGTACTTC. Its protein product is CASTDGAYEQYF.

This chain links TRBV11-2 with TRBJ1-1; no clear D gene. The CDR3 is made up of 13 amino acids. The V gene's germline CDR1 is SGHAT and CDR2 FQNNGV. Between the trimmed V and J ends, which lost 5 bases and 0 bases, there was a span of 7 bases. CDR3 in DNA: TGTGCCAGCAGCAACCACTTGAACACTGAAGCTTTCTTT. It is translated as CASSNHLNTEAFF. Full variable domain (remainder filled in from reference TRBV11-2 and TRBJ1-1): EAGVAQSPRYKIIEKRQSVAFWCNPISGHATLYWYQQILGQGPKLLIQFQNNGVVDDSQLPKDRFSAERLKGVDSTLKIQPAKLEDSAVYLCASSNHLNTEAFFGQGTRLTVV.

The rearrangement uses TRBV4-3 and TRBJ2-7; 7 bases agree with TRBD2. Germline lookup yields CDR1 LGHNA and CDR2 YSLEER. The length of the CDR3 is 14 residues. V lost 4 bases to trimming and J lost 3 bases; unmatched junction nucleotides: 6. The CDR3 spells CASSRAIAGYEQYF. The CDR3, as DNA: TGCGCCAGCAGCCGAGCGATAGCGGGCTACGAGCAGTACTTC.

This sequence joins TRBV29-1 and TRBJ2-1; D is unresolved. Germline values: CDR1 SQVTM, CDR2 ANQGSEA. This CDR3 region has 11 residues. With 4 bases removed from V and 8 bases from J, the gap between germline ends came to 9 bases. CDR3 sequence: CSVGLFHEQFF. The CDR3 nucleotides read TGCAGCGTTGGGCTGTTCCATGAGCAGTTCTTC.

V gene TRBV12-5 combines with J gene TRBJ2-4; TRBD2 might be the D (6 bases). The J call may be faulty, since TRBJ2-7 better matches the DNA end. CDR1 LGHNT and CDR2 FRNRAP come from the germline V gene. The CDR3 totals 14 residues. The CDR3 protein is CASGSPRGLYEQYF. CDR3 in DNA: TGTGCTAGTGGTTCGCCTCGGGGACTCTACGAGCAGTACTTC.

This clonotype occurred once. The CDR3 nucleotides are TGTGCCAGCAGCCAGAACGAGGGGGCGAACCATCAGCCCCAGCATTTT. Its translation is CASSQNEGANHQPQHF. V usage is TRBV4-2 and J usage is TRBJ1-5; 7 nucleotides align to TRBD1. Germline lookup yields CDR1 LGHNA and CDR2 YNFKEQ. This CDR3 region has 16 residues. Trimming cost V 3 bases and J 5 bases; bases outside gene matches: 10.